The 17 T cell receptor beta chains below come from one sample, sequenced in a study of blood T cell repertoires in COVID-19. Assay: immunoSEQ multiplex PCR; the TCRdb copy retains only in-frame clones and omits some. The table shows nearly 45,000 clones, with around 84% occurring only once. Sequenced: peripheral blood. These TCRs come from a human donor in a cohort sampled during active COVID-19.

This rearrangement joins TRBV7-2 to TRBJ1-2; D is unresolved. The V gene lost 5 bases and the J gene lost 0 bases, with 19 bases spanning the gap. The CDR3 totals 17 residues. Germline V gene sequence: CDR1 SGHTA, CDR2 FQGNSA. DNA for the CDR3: TGTGCCAGCAGCCCTACGGCAGGCGAAGCAACTAACTATGGCTACACCTTC. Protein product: CASSPTAGEATNYGYTF.

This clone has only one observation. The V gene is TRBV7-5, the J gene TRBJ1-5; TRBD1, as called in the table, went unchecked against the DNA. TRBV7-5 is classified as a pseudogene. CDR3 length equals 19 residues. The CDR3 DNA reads TGTGTCAGAAGCTTTAGAAGGGGGCGGCCGGCCCCTCGCAATCAGCCCCAGCATTTT. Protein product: CVRSFRRGRPAPRNQPQHF.

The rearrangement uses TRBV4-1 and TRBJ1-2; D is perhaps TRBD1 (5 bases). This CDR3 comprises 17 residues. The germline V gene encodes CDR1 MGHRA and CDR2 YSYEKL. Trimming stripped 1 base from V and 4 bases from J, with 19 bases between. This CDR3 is CASSQVGLGGSTYGYTF. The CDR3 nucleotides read TGCGCCAGCAGCCAAGTCGGACTGGGGGGATCCACCTATGGCTACACCTTC.

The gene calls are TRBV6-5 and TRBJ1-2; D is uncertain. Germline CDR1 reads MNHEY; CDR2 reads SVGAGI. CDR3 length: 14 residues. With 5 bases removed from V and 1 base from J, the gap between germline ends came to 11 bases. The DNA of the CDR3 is TGTGCCAGCAGTAGACAACATCGTAACTATGGCTACACCTTC. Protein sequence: CASSRQHRNYGYTF.

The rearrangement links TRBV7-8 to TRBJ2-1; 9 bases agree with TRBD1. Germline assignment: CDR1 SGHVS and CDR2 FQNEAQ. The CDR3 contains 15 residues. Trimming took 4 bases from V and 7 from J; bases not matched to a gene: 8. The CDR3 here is CASSSRDRVGNEQFF. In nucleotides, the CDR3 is TGTGCCAGCAGCTCCCGGGACAGGGTCGGGAATGAGCAGTTCTTC.

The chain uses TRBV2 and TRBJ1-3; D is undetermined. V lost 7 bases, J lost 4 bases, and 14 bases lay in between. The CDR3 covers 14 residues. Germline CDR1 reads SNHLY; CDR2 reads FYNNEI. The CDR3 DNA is TGTGCCAGCATGCAGGTGAAGATAGGAAACACCATATATTTT. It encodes CASMQVKIGNTIYF.

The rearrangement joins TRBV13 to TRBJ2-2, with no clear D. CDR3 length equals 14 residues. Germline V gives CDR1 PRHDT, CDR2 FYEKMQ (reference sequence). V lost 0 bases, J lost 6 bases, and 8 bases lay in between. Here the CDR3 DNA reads TGTGCCAGCAGCTTAGGCCGAGGCCCCGGGGAGCTGTTTTTT. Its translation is CASSLGRGPGELFF.

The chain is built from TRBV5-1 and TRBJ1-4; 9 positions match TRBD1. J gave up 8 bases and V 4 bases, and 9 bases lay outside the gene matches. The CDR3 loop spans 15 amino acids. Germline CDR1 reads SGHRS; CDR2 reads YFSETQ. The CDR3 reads CASSARQGVREKLFF. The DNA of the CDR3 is TGCGCCAGCAGCGCCCGACAGGGGGTTAGAGAAAAACTGTTTTTT.

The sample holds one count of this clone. The DNA for the CDR3 is TGTGCCATCAGTGAGTCTTTGGGGGGCTCCTACAATGAGCAGTTCTTC. This encodes CAISESLGGSYNEQFF. V gene TRBV10-3 combines with J gene TRBJ2-1, with D possibly matching TRBD2 (6 bases). Trimming pared 0 bases from V and 0 bases from J, leaving 9 bases between. Germline V CDR1 and CDR2: ENHRY, SYGVKD. The CDR3 has 16 amino acids.

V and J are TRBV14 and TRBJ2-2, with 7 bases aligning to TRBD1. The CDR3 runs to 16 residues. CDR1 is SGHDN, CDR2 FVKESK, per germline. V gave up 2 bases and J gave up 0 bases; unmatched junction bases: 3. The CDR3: CASSQYGTANTGELFF. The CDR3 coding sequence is TGTGCCAGCAGCCAATACGGGACAGCGAACACCGGGGAGCTGTTTTTT. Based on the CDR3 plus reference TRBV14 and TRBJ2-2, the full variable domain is EAGVTQFPSHSVIEKGQTVTLRCDPISGHDNLYWYRRVMGKEIKFLLHFVKESKQDESGMPNNRFLAERTGGTYSTLKVQPAELEDSGVYFCASSQYGTANTGELFFGEGSRLTVL.

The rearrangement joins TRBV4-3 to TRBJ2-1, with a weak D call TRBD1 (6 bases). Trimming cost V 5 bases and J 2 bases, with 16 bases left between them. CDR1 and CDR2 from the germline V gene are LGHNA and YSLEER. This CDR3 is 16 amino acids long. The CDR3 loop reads CASSTGQGGPYNEQFF. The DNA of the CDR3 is TGCGCCAGCAGCACAGGGCAGGGTGGCCCCTACAATGAGCAGTTCTTC.

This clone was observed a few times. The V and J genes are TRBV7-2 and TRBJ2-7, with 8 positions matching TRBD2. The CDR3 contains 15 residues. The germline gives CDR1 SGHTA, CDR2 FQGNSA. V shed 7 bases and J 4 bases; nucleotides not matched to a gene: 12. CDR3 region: CASTLAGGVFYEQYF. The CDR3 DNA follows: TGTGCCAGCACCCTTGCGGGGGGAGTGTTTTACGAGCAGTACTTC.

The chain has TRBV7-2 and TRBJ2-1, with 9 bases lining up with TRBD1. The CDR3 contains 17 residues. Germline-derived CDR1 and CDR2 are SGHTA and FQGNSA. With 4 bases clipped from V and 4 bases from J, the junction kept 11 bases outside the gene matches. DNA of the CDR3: TGTGCCAGCAGCTATTTACCGGGACAGGGAATATACAATGAGCAGTTCTTC. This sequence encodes CASSYLPGQGIYNEQFF.

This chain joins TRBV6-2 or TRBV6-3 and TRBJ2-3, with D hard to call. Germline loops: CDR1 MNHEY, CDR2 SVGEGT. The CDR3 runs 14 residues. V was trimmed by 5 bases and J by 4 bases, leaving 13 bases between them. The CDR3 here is CASSPSLSSDTQYF. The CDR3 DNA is TGTGCCAGCAGTCCGAGCTTATCCTCAGATACGCAGTATTTT.

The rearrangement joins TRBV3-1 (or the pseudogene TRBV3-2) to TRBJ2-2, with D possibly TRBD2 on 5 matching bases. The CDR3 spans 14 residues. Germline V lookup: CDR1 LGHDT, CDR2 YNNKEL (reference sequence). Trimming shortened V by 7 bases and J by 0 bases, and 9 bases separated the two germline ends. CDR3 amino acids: CASTGRANTGELFF. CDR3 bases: TGTGCCAGCACTGGGAGAGCGAACACCGGGGAGCTGTTTTTT.

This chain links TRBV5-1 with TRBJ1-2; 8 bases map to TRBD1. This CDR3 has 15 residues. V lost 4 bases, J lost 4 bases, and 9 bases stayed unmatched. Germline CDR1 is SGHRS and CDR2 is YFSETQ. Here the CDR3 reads CASSPEGTGTYGYTF. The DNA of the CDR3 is TGCGCCAGCAGCCCGGAAGGGACAGGCACCTATGGCTACACCTTC.

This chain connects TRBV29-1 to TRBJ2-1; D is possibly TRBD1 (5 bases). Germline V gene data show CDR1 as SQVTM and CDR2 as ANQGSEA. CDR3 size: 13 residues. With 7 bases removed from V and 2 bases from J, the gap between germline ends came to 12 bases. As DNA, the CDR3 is TGCAGCGCTGACGAGACAGCCTACAATGAGCAGTTCTTC. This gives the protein CSADETAYNEQFF.